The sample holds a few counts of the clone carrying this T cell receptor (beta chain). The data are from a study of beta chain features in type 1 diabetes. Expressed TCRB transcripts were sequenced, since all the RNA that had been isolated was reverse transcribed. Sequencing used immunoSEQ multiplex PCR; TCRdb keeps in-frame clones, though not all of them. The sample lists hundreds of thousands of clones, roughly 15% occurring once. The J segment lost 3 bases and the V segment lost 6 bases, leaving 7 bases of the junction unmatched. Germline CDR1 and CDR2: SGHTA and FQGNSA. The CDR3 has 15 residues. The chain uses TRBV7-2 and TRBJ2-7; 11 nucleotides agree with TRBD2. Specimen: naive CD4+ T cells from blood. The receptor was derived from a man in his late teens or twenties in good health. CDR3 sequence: CASSNFGTSGYEQYF. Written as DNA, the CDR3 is TGTGCCAGCAGTAACTTTGGGACTAGCGGCTACGAGCAGTACTTC.